This T cell receptor (beta chain) was found in a study of cytomegalovirus exposure and HLA in healthy donors. Study-wide results and caveats: It was reported in a later analysis that an Asian-associated ancestry cluster showed fewer N-insertions than the approximately 670-donor mean. Rare TCR sequences dominated, though some public TCRs recurred in many donors.

V was clipped by 0 bases and J by 4 bases, with 4 bases between them. The CDR3 has 12 amino acids. Germline lookup yields CDR1 MNHEY and CDR2 SVGAGI. Comments on this clone: Antigen specificity is unknown.

PCR used 60 Vbeta primers and 13 Jbeta primers. Produced via immunoSEQ multiplex PCR; TCRdb's table is partial and in-frame only. This table holds about 140,000 clones. Sequencing was done on a sample of PBMCs. The receptor was isolated from a woman under 30 in good health and CMV-seronegative. The V gene is TRBV6-5, the J gene TRBJ2-7; D ambiguous. The CDR3 DNA sequence: TGTGCCAGCAGTTACTCGCGGTACGAGCAGTACTTC. This sequence encodes CASSYSRYEQYF.